The clone carrying this T cell receptor beta chain was found a few times. Its antigen remains unidentified. The data are from a study of vaccination and CD4 T cells after COVID-19. Across the study: Stimulation of cells relied on overlapping spike peptides derived from SARS-CoV-2, HCoV-NL63, HCoV-OC43 and HCoV-229E.

Overall study findings and caveats: Median SARS-CoV-2-reactive clonotype numbers went from 21 to 38; this increase was not significant.

Treatment of the sample: 10-day PBMC culture with coronavirus spike peptide pools or control peptides (ViraFEST assay). The assay that was used to sequence DNA from cultured CD4+ T cells was the Oncomine TCR Beta short-read assay. TCRdb reprocessed the PCR reads via MiXCR and lists one record per CDR3 protein. Among about 15,000 distinct CDR3 sequences listed, 58% were seen once. Material: CD4+ T cells from blood, cultured in vitro. This TCR was sampled from a human donor who had recovered from COVID-19.

CDR3 DNA sequence: TGCAGTGCTAGGTCAAGGGCGGGAGATCGGTCAGATACGCAGTATTTT. Its protein product is CSARSRAGDRSDTQYF. The rearrangement links TRBV20-1 to TRBJ2-3; 7 bases are a match to TRBD2. This CDR3 spans 16 amino acids. Germline CDR1 reads DFQATT; CDR2 reads SNEGSKA (reference sequence). The V and J ends lost 3 bases and 4 bases, in that order; junction bases with no gene match: 13.